The T cell receptor beta chain described here comes from a study of blood T cell repertoires in COVID-19. The V gene's germline CDR1 is WSHSY and CDR2 SAAADI. This CDR3 is built from 12 residues. V gave up 5 bases and J gave up 2 bases, with 7 bases separating them. Generated by immunoSEQ multiplex PCR, the TCRdb table keeps only in-frame clones and is missing some. The sample records 350,000 to 450,000 clones, roughly 91% being singletons. All recovered Cohort 3 donors got two negative PCRs, got clearance, or saw symptom resolution. The sequenced material came from PBMCs or T cells enriched from blood (not recorded which). The chain carries TRBV10-2 and TRBJ2-7; D possibly corresponds to TRBD2 (5 bases). The sequence derives from a woman in her thirties who had recovered from COVID-19. The CDR3 DNA sequence: TGCGCCAGCAGTACGGGAACCTACGAGCAGTACTTC. Translating it yields CASSTGTYEQYF.